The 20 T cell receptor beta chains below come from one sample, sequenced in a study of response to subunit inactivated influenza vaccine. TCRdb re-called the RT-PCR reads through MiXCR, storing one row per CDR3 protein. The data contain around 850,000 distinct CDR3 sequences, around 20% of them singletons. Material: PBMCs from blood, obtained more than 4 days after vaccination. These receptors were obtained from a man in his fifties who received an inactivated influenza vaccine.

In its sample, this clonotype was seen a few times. This chain's CDR3 is CSAGGGGNQPQHF. CDR3 in DNA: TGCAGTGCAGGGGGAGGGGGCAATCAGCCCCAGCATTTT. The chain couples TRBV20-1 to TRBJ1-5; maybe TRBD1 (6 bases). Trimming removed 6 bases at V and 2 bases at J, with 11 bases between. The CDR3 loop spans 13 amino acids. From germline, CDR1 is DFQATT and CDR2 SNEGSKA (reference sequence).

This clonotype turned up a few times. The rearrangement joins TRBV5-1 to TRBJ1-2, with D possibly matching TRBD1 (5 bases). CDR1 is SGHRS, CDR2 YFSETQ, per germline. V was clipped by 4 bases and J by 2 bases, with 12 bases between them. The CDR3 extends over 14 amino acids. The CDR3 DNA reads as TGCGCCAGCAGCCAAGGGGCCCAGAACTATGGCTACACCTTC. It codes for CASSQGAQNYGYTF.

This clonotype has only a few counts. The CDR3, as DNA: TGCAGCGTCTCCAATGTGGGGGGTGGCTACGAGCAGTACTTC. It is translated as CSVSNVGGGYEQYF. The J gene is TRBJ2-7, the V gene TRBV29-1, with a possible D match to TRBD2 (6 bases). Trimming removed 6 bases from V and 3 bases from J, with 18 bases in between. CDR1 and CDR2 from the germline V gene are SQVTM and ANQGSEA. The CDR3 totals 14 residues.

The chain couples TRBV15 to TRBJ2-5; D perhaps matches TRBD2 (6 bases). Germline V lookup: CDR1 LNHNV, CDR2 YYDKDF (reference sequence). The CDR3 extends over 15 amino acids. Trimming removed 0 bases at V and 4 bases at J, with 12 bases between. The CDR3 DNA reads TGTGCCACCAGCAGAGAACCGGGGAGGCCAGAGACCCAGTACTTC. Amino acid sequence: CATSREPGRPETQYF.

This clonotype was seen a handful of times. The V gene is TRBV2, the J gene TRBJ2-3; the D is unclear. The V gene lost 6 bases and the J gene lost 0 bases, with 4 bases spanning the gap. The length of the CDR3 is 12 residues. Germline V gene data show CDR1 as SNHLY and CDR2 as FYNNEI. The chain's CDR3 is CASRVSTDTQYF. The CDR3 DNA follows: TGTGCCAGCAGGGTCAGCACAGATACGCAGTATTTT.

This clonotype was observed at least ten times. The CDR3 loop reads CASSLARWQGQGLMGRTEAFF. The CDR3 region has the DNA TGTGCCAGCAGTTTAGCGAGGTGGCAGGGACAGGGACTCATGGGGCGCACTGAAGCTTTCTTT. The chain has TRBV12-3 or TRBV12-4 and TRBJ1-1; 9 bases align to TRBD1. The trim removed 0 bases at V and 4 bases at J, leaving 21 bases unmatched. The CDR3 is 21 residues long.

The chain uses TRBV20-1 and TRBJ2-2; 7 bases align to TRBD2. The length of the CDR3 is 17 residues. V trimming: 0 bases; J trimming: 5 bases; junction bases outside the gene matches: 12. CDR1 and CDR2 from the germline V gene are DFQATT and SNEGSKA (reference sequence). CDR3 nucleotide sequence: TGCAGTGCTAGAGATCACCGGACTAGTTCTTTTACCGGGGAGCTGTTTTTT. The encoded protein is CSARDHRTSSFTGELFF.

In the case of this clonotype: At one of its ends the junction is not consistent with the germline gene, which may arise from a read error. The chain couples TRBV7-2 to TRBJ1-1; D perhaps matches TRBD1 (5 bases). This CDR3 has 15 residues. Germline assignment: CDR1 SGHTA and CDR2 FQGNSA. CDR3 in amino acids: CASSSTGTANAEAFF. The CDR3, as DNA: TGTGCCAGCAGTTCGACCGGGACCGCGAACGCTGAAGCTTTCTTT.

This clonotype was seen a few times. The CDR3 loop is CASSYATSGPTNTGELFF. The CDR3 DNA reads as TGTGCCAGCAGTTACGCGACTAGCGGGCCTACTAACACCGGGGAGCTGTTTTTT. The gene calls are TRBV6-2 or TRBV6-3 and TRBJ2-2; 10 bases map to TRBD2. The CDR3 spans 18 residues. The V segment lost 2 bases and the J segment 2 bases; nucleotides outside the gene matches: 8. CDR1 MNHEY and CDR2 SVGEGT come from the germline V gene.

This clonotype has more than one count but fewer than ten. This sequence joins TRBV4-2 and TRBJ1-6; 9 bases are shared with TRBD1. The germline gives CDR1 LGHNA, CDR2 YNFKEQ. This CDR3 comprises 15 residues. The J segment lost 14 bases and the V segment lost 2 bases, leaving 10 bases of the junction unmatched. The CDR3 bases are TGTGCCAGCAGCCAAAACGCCGGGACAGGGAGGGCCCTCCACTTT. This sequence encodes CASSQNAGTGRALHF.

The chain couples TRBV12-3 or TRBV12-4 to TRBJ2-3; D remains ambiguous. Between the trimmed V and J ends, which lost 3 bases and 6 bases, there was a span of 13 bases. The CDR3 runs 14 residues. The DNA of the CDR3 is TGTGCCAGCAGTTTGGGAAGGGCGCTGGATACGCAGTATTTT. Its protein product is CASSLGRALDTQYF.

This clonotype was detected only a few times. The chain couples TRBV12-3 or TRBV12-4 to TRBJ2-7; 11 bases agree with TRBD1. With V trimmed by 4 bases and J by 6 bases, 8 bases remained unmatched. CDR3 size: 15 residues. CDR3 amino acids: CASSSPGQGVGEQYF. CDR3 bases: TGTGCCAGCAGTTCCCCGGGACAGGGGGTCGGCGAGCAGTACTTC.

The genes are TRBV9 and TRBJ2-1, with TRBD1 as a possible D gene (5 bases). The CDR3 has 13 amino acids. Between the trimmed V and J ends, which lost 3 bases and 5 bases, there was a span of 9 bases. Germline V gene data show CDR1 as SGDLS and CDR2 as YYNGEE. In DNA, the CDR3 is TGTGCCAGCAGCGCCAGGACAAACAATGAGCAGTTCTTC. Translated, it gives CASSARTNNEQFF.

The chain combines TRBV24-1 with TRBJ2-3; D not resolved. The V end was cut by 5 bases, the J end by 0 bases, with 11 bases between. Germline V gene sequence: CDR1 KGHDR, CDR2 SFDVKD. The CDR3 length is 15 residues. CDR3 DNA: TGTGCCACCAGTGTCCCTGGTCAGAGCACAGATACGCAGTATTTT. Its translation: CATSVPGQSTDTQYF.

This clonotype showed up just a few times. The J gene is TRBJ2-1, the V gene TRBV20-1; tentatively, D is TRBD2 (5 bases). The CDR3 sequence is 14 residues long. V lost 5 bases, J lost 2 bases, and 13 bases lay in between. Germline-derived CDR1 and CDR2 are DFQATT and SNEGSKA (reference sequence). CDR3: CSAFGIFAYNEQFF. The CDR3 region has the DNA TGCAGTGCTTTCGGGATTTTCGCCTACAATGAGCAGTTCTTC.

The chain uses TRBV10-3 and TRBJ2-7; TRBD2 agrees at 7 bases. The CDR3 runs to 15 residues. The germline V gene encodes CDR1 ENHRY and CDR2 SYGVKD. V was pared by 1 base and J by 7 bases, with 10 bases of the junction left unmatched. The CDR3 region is CAISEFAGVRREQYF. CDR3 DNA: TGTGCCATCAGTGAGTTTGCGGGAGTACGTAGGGAGCAGTACTTC.

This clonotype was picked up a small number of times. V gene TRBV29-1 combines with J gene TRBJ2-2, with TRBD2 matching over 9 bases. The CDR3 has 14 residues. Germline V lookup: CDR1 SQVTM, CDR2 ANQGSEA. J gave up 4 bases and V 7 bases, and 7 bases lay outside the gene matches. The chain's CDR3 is CSADSGSGTGELFF. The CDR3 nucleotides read TGCAGCGCTGATAGCGGGAGCGGCACCGGGGAGCTGTTTTTT.

CDR3 in amino acids: CASSPPSLASALYF. The CDR3 DNA reads TGTGCCAGCTCACCACCTTCACTAGCGAGCGCACTGTATTTT. The rearrangement uses TRBV18 and TRBJ2-3, with TRBD2 identical over 7 bases. Germline V lookup: CDR1 KGHSH, CDR2 LQKENI. The V and J ends lost 0 bases and 14 bases, in that order; junction bases with no gene match: 11. The CDR3 extends over 14 amino acids.

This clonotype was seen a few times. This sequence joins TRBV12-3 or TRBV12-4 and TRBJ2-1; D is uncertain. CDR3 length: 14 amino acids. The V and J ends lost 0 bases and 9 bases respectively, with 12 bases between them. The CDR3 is CASSLAHRLGEQFF. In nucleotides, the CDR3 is TGTGCCAGCAGTTTAGCCCACCGTCTAGGTGAGCAGTTCTTC.

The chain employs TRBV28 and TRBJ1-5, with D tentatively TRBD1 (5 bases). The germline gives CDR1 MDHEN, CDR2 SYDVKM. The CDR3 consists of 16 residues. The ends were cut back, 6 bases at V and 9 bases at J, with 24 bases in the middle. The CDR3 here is CASSPNRGAPLLPQHF. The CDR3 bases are TGTGCCAGCAGCCCTAACCGAGGGGCCCCGCTCTTGCCCCAGCATTTT.